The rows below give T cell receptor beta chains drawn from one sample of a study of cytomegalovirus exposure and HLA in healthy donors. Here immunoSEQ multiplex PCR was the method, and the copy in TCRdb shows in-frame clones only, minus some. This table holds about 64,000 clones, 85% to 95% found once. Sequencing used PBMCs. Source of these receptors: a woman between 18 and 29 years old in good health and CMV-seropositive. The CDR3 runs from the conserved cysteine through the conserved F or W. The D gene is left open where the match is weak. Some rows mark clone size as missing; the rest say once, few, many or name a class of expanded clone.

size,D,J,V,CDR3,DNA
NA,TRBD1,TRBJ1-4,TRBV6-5,CASSFEGGVNEKLFF,TGTGCCAGCAGTTTTGAAGGGGGCGTAAATGAAAAACTGTTTTTT
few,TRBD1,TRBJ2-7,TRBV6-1,CASSEVQGVGSYEQYF,TGTGCCAGCAGTGAAGTTCAGGGGGTAGGCTCCTACGAGCAGTACTTC
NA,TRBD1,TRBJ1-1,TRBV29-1,CSALKGGLGTEAFF,TGCAGCGCCTTAAAAGGGGGCCTGGGGACTGAAGCTTTCTTT
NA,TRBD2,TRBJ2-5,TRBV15,CATSRDGLAGFQETQYF,TGTGCCACCAGCAGAGATGGATTAGCGGGATTCCAAGAGACCCAGTACTTC
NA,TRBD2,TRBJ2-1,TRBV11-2,CASSLLLAGVFNEQFF,TGTGCCAGCAGCCTTCTATTAGCGGGAGTGTTTAATGAGCAGTTCTTC
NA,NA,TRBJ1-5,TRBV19,CASSMGTNNQPQHF,TGTGCCAGTAGTATGGGGACAAACAATCAGCCCCAGCATTTT
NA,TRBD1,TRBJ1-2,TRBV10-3,CAISTGDNYGYTF,TGTGCCATCAGTACAGGGGATAACTATGGCTACACCTTC
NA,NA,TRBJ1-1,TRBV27,CASSFGSGNTEAFF,TGTGCCAGCAGTTTTGGGAGCGGGAACACTGAAGCTTTCTTT
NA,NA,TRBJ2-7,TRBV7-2,CASSLGQVSYEQYF,TGTGCCAGCAGCTTAGGGCAGGTCTCCTACGAGCAGTACTTC
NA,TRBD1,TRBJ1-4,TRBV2,CASSEAHRGLKKLFF,TGTGCCAGCAGTGAAGCGCACAGGGGGCTCAAAAAACTGTTTTTT
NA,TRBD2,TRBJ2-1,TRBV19,CASSGPTSGGAGEQFF,TGTGCCAGTAGTGGACCGACTAGCGGGGGGGCGGGTGAGCAGTTCTTC
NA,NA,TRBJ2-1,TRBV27,CASSFRLAVNNEQFF,TGTGCCAGCAGTTTCCGGCTAGCCGTTAACAATGAGCAGTTCTTC
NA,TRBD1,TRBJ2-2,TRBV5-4,CASSTGTVNTGELFF,TGTGCCAGCAGCACCGGGACAGTAAACACCGGGGAGCTGTTTTTT
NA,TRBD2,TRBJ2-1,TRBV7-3,CASSSGGQDEQFF,TGTGCCAGCAGCTCGGGGGGTCAGGATGAGCAGTTCTTC
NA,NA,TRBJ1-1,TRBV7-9,CASSFGQSEAFF,TGTGCCAGCAGCTTCGGACAGAGTGAAGCTTTCTTT
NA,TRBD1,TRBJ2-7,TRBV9,CASSETGVGPSEQYF,TGTGCCAGCAGCGAGACAGGGGTCGGTCCTTCCGAGCAGTACTTC
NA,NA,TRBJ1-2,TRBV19,CASSREDYGYTF,TGTGCCAGTTCGAGGGAAGACTATGGCTACACCTTC
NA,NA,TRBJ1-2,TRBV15,CATKSEAAFNYGYTF,TGTGCCACCAAGTCAGAGGCGGCGTTTAACTATGGCTACACCTTC
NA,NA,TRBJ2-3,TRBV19,CASSKGDVQYF,TGTGCCAGTAGTAAGGGGGACGTGCAGTATTTT
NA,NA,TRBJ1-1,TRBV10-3,CAISESGAEAFF,TGTGCCATCAGTGAGTCAGGAGCTGAAGCTTTCTTT
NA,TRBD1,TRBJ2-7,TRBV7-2,CASSIDRDRGYEQYF,TGTGCCAGCAGCATAGACCGGGACAGGGGTTACGAGCAGTACTTC
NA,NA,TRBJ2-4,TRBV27,CASSYGSPQAKNIQYF,TGTGCCAGCAGTTACGGGAGTCCACAAGCCAAAAACATTCAGTACTTC
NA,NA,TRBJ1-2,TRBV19,CASSFPTEVNYGYTF,TGTGCCAGTAGTTTCCCGACAGAAGTTAACTATGGCTACACCTTC
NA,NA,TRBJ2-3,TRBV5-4,CASSLDGGSTDTQYF,TGTGCCAGCAGCTTGGATGGGGGGAGCACAGATACGCAGTATTTT
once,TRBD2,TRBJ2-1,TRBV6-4,CASSDGQGGDEQFF,TGTGCCAGCAGTGACGGTCAGGGAGGGGATGAGCAGTTCTTC
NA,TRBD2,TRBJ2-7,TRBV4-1,CASSPLAGGLGEQYF,TGCGCCAGCAGCCCTTTGGCGGGGGGGCTTGGCGAGCAGTACTTC
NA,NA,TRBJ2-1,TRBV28,CASSRDRHNEQFF,TGTGCCAGCAGCCGCGACAGGCACAATGAGCAGTTCTTC
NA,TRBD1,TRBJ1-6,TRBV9,CASSVGQSDLNSPLHF,TGTGCCAGCAGCGTGGGACAGTCCGACTTGAATTCACCCCTCCACTTT
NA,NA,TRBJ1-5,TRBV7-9,CASSLASGHQLDSNQPQHF,TGTGCCAGCAGCTTAGCGTCGGGACACCAGCTCGATAGCAATCAGCCCCAGCATTTT
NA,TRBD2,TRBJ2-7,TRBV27,CASRRGLGLPYEQYF,TGTGCCAGCAGGCGTGGACTGGGACTACCTTACGAGCAGTACTTC
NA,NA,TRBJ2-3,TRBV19,CASSTGDSTDTQYF,TGTGCCAGTAGTACAGGGGACAGCACAGATACGCAGTATTTT
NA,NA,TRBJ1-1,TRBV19,CASSMPPIEKRDTEAFF,TGTGCCAGTAGTATGCCCCCCATCGAAAAGAGGGACACTGAAGCTTTCTTT
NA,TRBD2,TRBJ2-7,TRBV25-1,CASSGGLAGEGVRYEQYF,TGTGCCAGCAGTGGAGGACTAGCGGGAGAGGGGGTGAGATACGAGCAGTACTTC
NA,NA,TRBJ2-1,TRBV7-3,CASSLIPYGEQFF,TGTGCCAGCAGCTTAATCCCTTACGGGGAGCAGTTCTTC
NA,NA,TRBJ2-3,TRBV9,CASGGTDTQYF,TGTGCCAGCGGAGGGACAGATACGCAGTATTTT
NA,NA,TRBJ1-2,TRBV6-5,CASSYSSEGNYGYTF,TGTGCCAGCAGTTACTCGTCGGAGGGGAACTATGGCTACACCTTC
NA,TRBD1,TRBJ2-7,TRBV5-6,CASSLLGTGFMASYEQYF,TGTGCCAGCAGCTTGTTAGGGACAGGTTTTATGGCATCCTACGAGCAGTACTTC
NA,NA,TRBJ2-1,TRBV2,CASSVSFEQFF,TGTGCCAGCAGTGTGTCCTTTGAGCAGTTCTTC
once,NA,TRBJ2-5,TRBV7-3,CASSLHGSREETQYF,TGTGCCAGCAGCTTACACGGGAGTAGGGAAGAGACCCAGTACTTC
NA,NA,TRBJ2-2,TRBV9,CASSVRESNTGELFF,TGTGCCAGCAGCGTTCGTGAGTCGAACACCGGGGAGCTGTTTTTT
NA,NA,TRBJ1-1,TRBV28,CASSRDTNTEAFF,TGTGCCAGCAGTAGGGACACCAACACTGAAGCTTTCTTT
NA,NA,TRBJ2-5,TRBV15,CATSTTRGIGETQYF,TGTGCCACCAGTACCACCCGGGGGATTGGGGAGACCCAGTACTTC
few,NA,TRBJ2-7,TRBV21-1,CASRPGQKIYEQYF,TGTGCCAGCAGACCGGGACAGAAAATCTACGAGCAGTACTTC
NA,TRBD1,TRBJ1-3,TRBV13,CASSLGQGANLRILSGNTIYF,TGTGCCAGCAGCCTAGGACAGGGGGCCAACTTAAGAATTCTCTCTGGAAACACCATATATTTT
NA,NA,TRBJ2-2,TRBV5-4,CASSLDITGELFF,TGTGCCAGCAGCTTGGACATTACCGGGGAGCTGTTTTTT
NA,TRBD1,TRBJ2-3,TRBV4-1,CASSQAGQGAAPGTQYF,TGCGCCAGCAGCCAAGCGGGGCAGGGGGCGGCCCCAGGTACGCAGTATTTT
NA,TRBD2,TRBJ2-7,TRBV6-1,CASRLAGGYEQYF,TGTGCCAGCAGGCTAGCGGGGGGCTACGAGCAGTACTTC
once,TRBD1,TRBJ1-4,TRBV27,CASSDRVPNEKLFF,TGTGCCAGCTCCGACAGGGTCCCGAATGAAAAACTGTTTTTT
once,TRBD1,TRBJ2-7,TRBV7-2,CASSPQTGAYEQYF,TGTGCCAGCAGCCCCCAGACAGGGGCCTACGAGCAGTACTTC
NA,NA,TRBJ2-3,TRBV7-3,CASSYRGEITDTQYF,TGTGCCAGCAGCTATCGCGGGGAAATCACAGATACGCAGTATTTT
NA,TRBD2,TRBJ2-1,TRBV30,CAWSLSGGANEQFF,TGTGCCTGGAGTCTCAGCGGGGGGGCCAATGAGCAGTTCTTC
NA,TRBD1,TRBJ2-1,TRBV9,CASSPRQGVKGDEQFF,TGTGCCAGCAGCCCCCGACAGGGGGTAAAAGGGGATGAGCAGTTCTTC
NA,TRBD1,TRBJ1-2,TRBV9,CASSVTDRGHTF,TGTGCCAGCAGCGTAACCGACAGGGGGCACACCTTC
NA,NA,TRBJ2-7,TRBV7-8,CASSSRQGGNYEQYF,TGTGCCAGCAGCTCTAGACAGGGAGGTAACTACGAGCAGTACTTC
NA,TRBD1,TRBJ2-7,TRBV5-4,CASSQGQGAGAYEQYF,TGTGCCAGCAGCCAAGGACAGGGGGCGGGGGCCTACGAGCAGTACTTC
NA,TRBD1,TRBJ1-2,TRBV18,CASSPSQGTYGYTF,TGTGCCAGCTCACCCTCACAGGGGACCTATGGCTACACCTTC
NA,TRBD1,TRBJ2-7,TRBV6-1,CAGTSGQGASYEQYF,TGTGCCGGAACCTCTGGACAGGGGGCATCCTACGAGCAGTACTTC
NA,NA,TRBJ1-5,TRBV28,CASSLSVIYQPQHF,TGTGCCAGCAGTTTATCGGTGATTTATCAGCCCCAGCATTTT
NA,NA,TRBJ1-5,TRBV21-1,CASSPTRSRGTEDNQPQHF,TGTGCCAGCAGCCCCACCCGTTCACGCGGGACAGAAGACAATCAGCCCCAGCATTTT
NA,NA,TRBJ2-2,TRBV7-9,CASSDTNTGELFF,TGTGCCAGCAGCGACACGAACACCGGGGAGCTGTTTTTT